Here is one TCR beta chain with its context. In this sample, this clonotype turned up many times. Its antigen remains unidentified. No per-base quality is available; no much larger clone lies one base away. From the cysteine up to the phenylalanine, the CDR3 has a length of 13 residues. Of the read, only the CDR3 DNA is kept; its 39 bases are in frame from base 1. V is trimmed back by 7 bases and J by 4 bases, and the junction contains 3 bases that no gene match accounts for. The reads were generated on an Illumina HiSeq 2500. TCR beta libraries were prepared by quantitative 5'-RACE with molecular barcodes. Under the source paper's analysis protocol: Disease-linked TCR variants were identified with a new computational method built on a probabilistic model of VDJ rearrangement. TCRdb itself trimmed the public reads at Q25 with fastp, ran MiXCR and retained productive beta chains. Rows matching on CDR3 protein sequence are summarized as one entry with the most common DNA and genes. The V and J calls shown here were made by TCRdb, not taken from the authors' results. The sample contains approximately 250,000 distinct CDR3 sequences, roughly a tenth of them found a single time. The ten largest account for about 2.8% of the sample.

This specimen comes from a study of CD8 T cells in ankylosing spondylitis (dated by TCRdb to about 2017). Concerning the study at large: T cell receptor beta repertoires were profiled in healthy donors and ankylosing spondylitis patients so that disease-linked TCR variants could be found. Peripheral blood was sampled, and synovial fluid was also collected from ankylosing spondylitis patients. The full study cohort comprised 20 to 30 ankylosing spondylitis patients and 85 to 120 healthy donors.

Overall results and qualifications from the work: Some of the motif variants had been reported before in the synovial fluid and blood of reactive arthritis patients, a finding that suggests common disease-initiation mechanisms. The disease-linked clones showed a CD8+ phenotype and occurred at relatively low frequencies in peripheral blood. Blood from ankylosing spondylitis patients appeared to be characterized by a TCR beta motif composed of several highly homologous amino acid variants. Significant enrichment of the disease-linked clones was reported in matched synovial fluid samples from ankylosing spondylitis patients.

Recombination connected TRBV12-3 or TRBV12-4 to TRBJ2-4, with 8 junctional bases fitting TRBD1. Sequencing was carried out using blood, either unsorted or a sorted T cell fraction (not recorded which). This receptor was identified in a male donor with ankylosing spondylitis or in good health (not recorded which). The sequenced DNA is TGTGCCAGCACCCGGACAGGGAAAAACATTCAGTACTTC. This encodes CASTRTGKNIQYF.